Detailed here is one TCR beta chain. The sample originates from a study of cytomegalovirus exposure and HLA in healthy donors. CDR1 is GTSNPN and CDR2 is SVGIG in the germline V gene (reference sequence). This CDR3 comprises 14 residues. The V end was cut by 0 bases, the J end by 6 bases, with 15 bases between. Use of 60 Vbeta and 13 Jbeta primers characterized the PCR. The protocol was immunoSEQ multiplex PCR, while the TCRdb copy is restricted to in-frame clones and leaves out a portion. The table lists just over 200,000 clones, approximately 78% of them singletons. The sample comprised PBMCs. The chain is built from TRBV30 and TRBJ2-7, with D possibly being TRBD2 (6 bases). The clonotype was recovered from a middle-aged woman in good health and CMV-seronegative. CDR3: CAWSVVTAGTEQYF. DNA of the CDR3: TGTGCCTGGAGTGTGGTTACAGCGGGCACCGAGCAGTACTTC.